This T cell receptor beta chain was recorded in a study of blood T cell repertoires in COVID-19. Study-level background: Donors in the United States, Italy and Spain gave samples during acute or convalescent COVID-19. Sample material is recorded as cDNA or gDNA derived from T cells, B-cell-depleted T cells, or PBMCs.

In the original analysis: Nucleated cell counts were estimated from reference gene primer amplification. TCRdb's copy holds only in-frame clones and misses some; the assay was immunoSEQ multiplex PCR. The DNA gave D and trimming, while V, J and clone size come from that table. The data show over 300,000 clones, 65% to 85% seen once. Germline loops: CDR1 SGHRS, CDR2 YFSETQ. V shed 0 bases and J shed 7 bases, with 14 bases lying between them. This CDR3 has 16 amino acids. Specimen: peripheral blood. The gene calls are TRBV5-1 and TRBJ1-6, with D maybe TRBD1 (5 bases). This TCR came from a woman between 50 and 59 years old with acute or convalescent COVID-19. The chain's CDR3 is CASSLAVDSRNSPLHF. In nucleotides, the CDR3 is TGCGCCAGCAGCTTGGCCGTAGACAGCCGAAATTCACCCCTCCACTTT.